This T cell receptor beta chain stems from a study of post-analysis software for immune sequencing data. Regarding the study as a whole: Strong same-batch co-clustering of samples appeared with F measure clustering. The study found TRBV5-6, TRBV5-1 and TRBV20-1 among a few TRBV segments more frequent in patients than controls.

Regarding this clonotype: The antigen is unknown.

CDR1 and CDR2 (germline): WSHSY, SAAADI. The CDR3 has 14 amino acids. Trimming shortened V by 2 bases and J by 4 bases, and 11 bases separated the two germline ends. Included in the TCR beta cDNA libraries were unique molecular identifiers. TCRdb passed the PCR reads through MiXCR, listing each CDR3 protein once. Seen here are roughly 600,000 distinct CDR3 sequences, 44% observed once, and the top ten hold over 1.5%. Sample: blood. The sequence was obtained from a girl under 18 with multiple sclerosis. J is TRBJ1-2 and V is TRBV10-2; D gene uncertain. Written as DNA, the CDR3 is TGCGCCAGCAGTGAGGGGATCGCTAGCTATGGCTACACCTTC. The encoded protein is CASSEGIASYGYTF.